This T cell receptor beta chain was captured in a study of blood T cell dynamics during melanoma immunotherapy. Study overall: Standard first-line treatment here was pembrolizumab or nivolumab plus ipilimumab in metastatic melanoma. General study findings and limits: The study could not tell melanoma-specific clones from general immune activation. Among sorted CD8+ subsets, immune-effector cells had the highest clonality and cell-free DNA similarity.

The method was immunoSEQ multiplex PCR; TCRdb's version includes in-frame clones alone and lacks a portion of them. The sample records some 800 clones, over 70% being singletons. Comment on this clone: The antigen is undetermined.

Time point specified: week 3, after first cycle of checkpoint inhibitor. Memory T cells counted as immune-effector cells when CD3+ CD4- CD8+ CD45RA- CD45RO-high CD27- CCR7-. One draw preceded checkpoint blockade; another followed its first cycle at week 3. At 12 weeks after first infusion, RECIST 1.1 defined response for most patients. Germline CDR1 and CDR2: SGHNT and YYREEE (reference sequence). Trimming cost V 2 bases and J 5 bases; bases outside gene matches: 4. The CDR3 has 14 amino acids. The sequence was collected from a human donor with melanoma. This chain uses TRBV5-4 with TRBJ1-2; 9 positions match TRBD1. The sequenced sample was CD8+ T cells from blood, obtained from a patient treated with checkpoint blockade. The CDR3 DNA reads TGTGCCAGCAGCTTACGACAGGGGGATTATGGCTACACCTTC. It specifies CASSLRQGDYGYTF.